These T cell receptor beta chains were read from a single sample in a study of blood T cell repertoires in COVID-19. The assay was immunoSEQ multiplex PCR, and TCRdb's table has in-frame clones only and misses some. The sample yields tens of thousands of clones, 83% seen once. The sample was peripheral blood. All receptors come from a woman older than 75 with acute or convalescent COVID-19. Each CDR3 is given with its conserved first and last residue. D genes are given only for firm matches. Rows give clone size only sometimes, using once, few, many, or a class for an expanded clone.

TRBV18	TRBJ1-1	-	TRBD1	CASSFGTGGEAFF	TGTGCCAGCTCATTTGGGACAGGGGGAGAAGCTTTCTTT
TRBV6-1	TRBJ2-5	-	TRBD1	CASSEWQGARETQYF	TGTGCCAGCAGTGAGTGGCAGGGGGCCCGAGAGACCCAGTACTTC
TRBV30	TRBJ1-2	-	TRBD1	CAWTSGGGMGYTF	TGTGCCTGGACCTCGGGAGGGGGCATGGGCTACACCTTC
TRBV2	TRBJ1-2	-	-	CASSLQGTNGYTF	TGTGCCAGCAGCCTACAGGGAACCAATGGCTACACCTTC
TRBV3-1/TRBV3-2	TRBJ1-3	-	-	CASARGSGNTIYF	TGTGCCAGCGCCCGGGGCTCTGGAAACACCATATATTTT
TRBV11-3	TRBJ2-1	-	-	CASSLGTGTQNNEQFF	TGTGCCAGCAGCTTAGGAACCGGGACACAAAACAATGAGCAGTTCTTC
TRBV3-1/TRBV3-2	TRBJ1-3	-	TRBD1	CASTPGQTYSGNTIYF	TGTGCCAGCACTCCGGGACAGACCTACTCTGGAAACACCATATATTTT
TRBV2	TRBJ2-5	-	-	CASSEGQRAGVAQYF	TGTGCCAGCAGTGAAGGGCAACGGGCAGGGGTTGCCCAGTACTTC
TRBV5-5	TRBJ1-4	-	TRBD1	CASSLWGQANEKLFF	TGTGCCAGCAGCTTGTGGGGACAGGCTAATGAAAAACTGTTTTTT
TRBV5-1	TRBJ2-7	-	-	CASSLVTGGPHEQYF	TGCGCCAGCAGCTTGGTAACAGGTGGCCCCCACGAGCAGTACTTC
TRBV28	TRBJ2-7	-	-	CASSFGRRSSYEQYF	TGTGCCAGCAGTTTCGGCCGGAGGAGCTCCTACGAGCAGTACTTC
TRBV14	TRBJ1-1	once	TRBD1	CASSQPRLSGQGAQMRGDTEAFF	TGTGCCAGCAGCCAACCTAGACTCTCGGGACAGGGGGCGCAGATGCGAGGAGACACTGAAGCTTTCTTT
TRBV6-5	TRBJ1-2	-	-	CASKAGDVTSYGYTF	TGTGCCAGCAAGGCAGGGGATGTCACTTCGTATGGCTACACCTTC
TRBV6-5	TRBJ1-4	few	-	CASIGETNEKLFF	TGTGCCAGCATCGGGGAGACTAATGAAAAACTGTTTTTT
TRBV28	TRBJ1-2	-	-	CASSLGGASTNYGYTF	TGTGCCAGCAGTTTGGGAGGGGCAAGTACTAACTATGGCTACACCTTC
TRBV5-1	TRBJ2-5	-	-	CASSRGGPEETQYF	TGCGCCAGCAGTAGGGGGGGGCCGGAGGAGACCCAGTACTTC
TRBV11-1	TRBJ1-2	-	TRBD1	CASSPQGMRGYTF	TGTGCCAGCAGCCCACAGGGGATGCGGGGCTACACCTTC
TRBV11-2	TRBJ2-5	-	TRBD2	CASSSSSGKAETQYF	TGTGCCAGCAGCTCTTCTAGCGGGAAGGCAGAGACCCAGTACTTC
TRBV27	TRBJ1-1	-	TRBD1	CASSLSGGVRRTEAFF	TGTGCCAGCAGTTTATCAGGGGGCGTAAGGCGGACTGAAGCTTTCTTT
TRBV4-1	TRBJ2-5	-	-	CASSQAPGWETQYF	TGCGCCAGCAGCCAAGCCCCGGGGTGGGAGACCCAGTACTTC
TRBV9	TRBJ1-1	-	-	CASSVTGQFEAFF	TGTGCCAGCAGCGTAACCGGACAGTTTGAAGCTTTCTTT
TRBV7-8	TRBJ1-5	-	-	CASSASTVNQPQHF	TGTGCCAGCAGCGCCTCGACAGTCAATCAGCCCCAGCATTTT
TRBV6-5	TRBJ2-1	-	TRBD1	CASRKTGSGNEQFF	TGTGCCAGCAGGAAGACAGGGTCGGGCAATGAGCAGTTCTTC
TRBV5-4	TRBJ2-1	-	-	CASSWILDNEQFF	TGTGCCAGCAGCTGGATTCTAGATAATGAGCAGTTCTTC
TRBV5-6	TRBJ2-3	-	TRBD1	CASIRGRGFTDTQYF	TGTGCCAGCATACGGGGCAGGGGGTTCACAGATACGCAGTATTTT
TRBV14	TRBJ1-1	-	-	CASSQVGGVMNTEAFF	TGTGCCAGCAGCCAAGTAGGGGGAGTGATGAACACTGAAGCTTTCTTT
TRBV19	TRBJ1-5	-	TRBD1	CASTRDRLNQPQHF	TGTGCCAGTACTAGGGACAGGTTAAATCAGCCCCAGCATTTT
TRBV5-6	TRBJ1-1	-	-	CASSLATLGEAFF	TGTGCCAGCAGCTTGGCGACCCTCGGGGAAGCTTTCTTT
TRBV3-1/TRBV3-2	TRBJ2-5	-	TRBD1	CASSARGQGSLQTQYF	TGTGCCAGCAGCGCCCGGGGACAGGGGTCACTCCAGACCCAGTACTTC
TRBV15	TRBJ2-2	-	-	CATSRDGLPTGELFF	TGTGCCACCAGCAGAGATGGACTACCCACCGGGGAGCTGTTTTTT
TRBV7-3	TRBJ2-7	once	-	CASSLGGPGEQYF	TGTGCCAGCAGCTTAGGTGGGCCCGGCGAGCAGTACTTC
TRBV5-1	TRBJ2-2	-	-	CASSWVQGNTGELFF	TGCGCCAGCAGCTGGGTACAGGGAAACACCGGGGAGCTGTTTTTT
TRBV7-3	TRBJ1-3	once	-	CASSLGSAGSGNTIYF	TGTGCCAGCAGCTTAGGGAGCGCCGGCTCTGGAAACACCATATATTTT
TRBV3-1/TRBV3-2	TRBJ1-4	-	TRBD1	CASSHKLGQAGEKLFF	TGTGCCAGCAGCCACAAACTCGGACAGGCAGGTGAAAAACTGTTTTTT
TRBV5-6	TRBJ2-3	-	TRBD1	CASSENRGRTDTQYF	TGTGCCAGCAGCGAAAACAGGGGTCGCACAGATACGCAGTATTTT
TRBV28	TRBJ1-4	-	TRBD1	CASSLGQFNEKLFF	TGTGCCAGCAGCCTGGGACAGTTTAATGAAAAACTGTTTTTT
TRBV10-2	TRBJ1-5	-	-	CASTQGNNQPQHF	TGCGCCAGCACCCAGGGAAACAATCAGCCCCAGCATTTT
TRBV19	TRBJ1-5	-	-	CASSINRGGNQPQHF	TGTGCCAGTAGTATAAATCGGGGGGGCAATCAGCCCCAGCATTTT
TRBV3-1/TRBV3-2	TRBJ2-1	-	-	CASSQDPGSDEQFF	TGTGCCAGCAGCCAAGACCCCGGAAGCGATGAGCAGTTCTTC
TRBV19	TRBJ2-2	-	-	CASSIGAGNTGELFF	TGTGCCAGTAGTATAGGAGCAGGGAACACCGGGGAGCTGTTTTTT
TRBV30	TRBJ2-3	-	-	CARGGDTQYF	TGTGCCCGCGGCGGAGATACGCAGTATTTT
TRBV5-4	TRBJ1-2	-	-	CASSLSGTGTPYGYTF	TGTGCCAGCAGCTTGAGCGGAACCGGGACACCCTATGGCTACACCTTC
TRBV7-2	TRBJ1-1	-	-	CASSLSGKAEAFF	TGTGCCAGCAGCTTGTCAGGGAAGGCTGAAGCTTTCTTT
TRBV19	TRBJ2-7	once	TRBD2	CASSIFTSGSSYEQYF	TGTGCCAGTAGTATATTCACTAGCGGGTCCTCCTACGAGCAGTACTTC
TRBV11-1	TRBJ1-1	few	-	CASSFGGVTEAFF	TGTGCCAGCAGCTTCGGCGGGGTCACTGAAGCTTTCTTT
TRBV6-5	TRBJ2-7	-	-	CASRQAGHRYEQYF	TGTGCCAGCAGGCAAGCGGGACATCGCTACGAGCAGTACTTC
TRBV12-5	TRBJ2-1	-	-	CASGLGQGNNEQFF	TGTGCTAGTGGTTTGGGGCAGGGGAACAATGAGCAGTTCTTC
TRBV27	TRBJ1-1	-	-	CASSPFVSNTEAFF	TGTGCCAGCAGTCCCTTCGTTTCGAACACTGAAGCTTTCTTT
TRBV9	TRBJ2-3	-	-	CASAAGSTDTQYF	TGTGCCAGCGCGGCGGGGAGCACAGATACGCAGTATTTT
TRBV5-1	TRBJ2-7	-	TRBD2	CASSDNQGTSYYEQYF	TGCGCCAGCAGCGATAACCAGGGGACTAGTTACTACGAGCAGTACTTC
TRBV9	TRBJ2-5	-	-	CASSVVGGQETQYF	TGTGCCAGCAGCGTAGTAGGGGGACAAGAGACCCAGTACTTC
TRBV5-8	TRBJ1-5	few	TRBD1	CASRSRDRGLNQPQHF	TGTGCCAGCAGGTCCCGGGACAGGGGCCTCAATCAGCCCCAGCATTTT